Listed here is a single T cell receptor beta chain. This clonotype has a count of ten or more. The target of this receptor is not known. No per-base quality is available; no much larger clone lies one base away. From a lookup of the germline V gene, CDR1 and CDR2 are MGHRA and YSYEKL. The CDR3 contains 16 residues, cysteine and phenylalanine counted. Of all the DNA, just the CDR3 is kept, 48 bases in frame from base 1. V is clipped by 0 bases and J by 1 base, and the sequence between their germline boundaries is 10 bases long. This sample is drawn from a study of T cells in Graves' hyperthyroidism and ophthalmopathy (dated by TCRdb to the late 2010s). Study-wide context: Peripheral blood was sampled at the time of initial diagnosis, prior to any treatment. Whether ophthalmopathy could be predicted prospectively was tested in an independent validation cohort made up of approximately 19 hyperthyroidism patients plus 17 patients who later progressed to ophthalmopathy. The paper describes TCR Vbeta CDR3 sequencing of 140 or so peripheral blood samples, made up of fewer than 50 ophthalmopathy patients, some 76 hyperthyroidism patients and 17 progressor patients. After sampling, hyperthyroidism patients received methimazole starting at 30 mg daily, and ophthalmopathy patients received high-dose intravenous methylprednisolone. Thyroid tissue and blood T-cell repertoires from several Graves' hyperthyroidism patients were also compared in the study. A discovery cohort of approximately 97 patients, roughly 45 with Graves' ophthalmopathy and approximately 55 with stable Graves' hyperthyroidism, was used to find distinguishing TCR V-J signatures. For training and testing, the roughly 97 patients in the discovery cohort were randomly divided in a 7:3 ratio.

The TCR beta CDR3 regions were amplified from the RNA transcripts. The first round of RT-PCR for the TCR CDR3 was performed with the HTBI primer set and the Qiagen OneStep RT-PCR kit. Libraries were constructed in a second round of multiplex PCR, after which size selection and purification were carried out. The libraries were sequenced on an Illumina HiSeq2000 using paired-end 100 bp reads. Processing in the source paper ran as follows. SOAPnuke was used to process the raw data, removing reads that contained adapters or uncalled bases, had a mean Phred below 15, or lacked an exact match to the constant primer or identifier. High-quality paired reads were merged with COPE v1.2.5, and unique nucleotide sequences were defined as clonotypes. MiTCR v1.1 was used to align the clonotypes against IMGT TRBV, TRBD and TRBJ reference segments. The analysis included only V-J combinations with a frequency above 0.0001, which together covered approximately 99% of the repertoires. A TCS score was defined as the ratio between F50 (clonal expansion) and ExV (chaos), using BLOSUM62-based TCRdist between CDR3 peptides within each V-J. Welch's t-statistics and random forest reduced 450 to 600 V-J features to 13, which were used in a naive Bayes classifier (R e1071). Using fastp at Q25 and MiXCR, TCRdb reprocessed the public reads and kept productive beta chains. All rows with the same CDR3 protein become a single entry with the most common DNA and genes. TCRdb's processing, not the study's, gives the V and J calls here. Across this sample there are some 560,000 distinct CDR3 sequences, with 15% to 19% seen only once. The ten largest clones add up to under 8% of the sample.

General findings and caveats noted by the study authors: Ophthalmopathy was separated from stable hyperthyroidism by a 13 V-J signature model, with approximately 85% sensitivity and approximately 81% specificity obtained in cross-validation and 80%/75% obtained in testing. Blood samples also contained most of the expanded thyroid clonotypes (frequency above 0.001), which suggests that blood repertoires may reflect thyroid immune responses. In validation, the model predicted progression to ophthalmopathy a median of roughly 6.1 months before onset, with roughly 70% sensitivity and roughly 79% specificity. No statistical method was used to fix the sample size in advance, and group allocation was not hidden from the investigators.

Stable Graves' hyperthyroidism was defined as no progression to ophthalmopathy during 18 months of follow-up. The hyperthyroidism patients were between 18 and 65 years old and newly diagnosed, with a disease duration of less than 2 months. Exclusion was applied to patients with uncontrolled infections, other autoimmune diseases, pregnancy or lactation. Diagnoses were based on clinical symptoms, serum thyroxine and TRAb, thyroid ultrasound and orbital computed tomography. PBMCs were separated from 7.5 to 10 ml of fresh peripheral blood using Ficoll-Paque density gradient centrifugation. Trizol reagent was used to extract total RNA, and RNA quality was then checked on an Agilent 2100 Bioanalyzer.

Sequencing input: blood. The receptor comes from a woman aged 30 to 39 with Graves' hyperthyroidism. The rearranged segments are TRBV4-1 and TRBJ1-5, with the D gene uncertain. The encoded CDR3 is CASSQDRGGSNQPQHF. In nucleotide form, the sequence is TGCGCCAGCAGCCAAGATCGGGGTGGGAGCAATCAGCCCCAGCATTTT.